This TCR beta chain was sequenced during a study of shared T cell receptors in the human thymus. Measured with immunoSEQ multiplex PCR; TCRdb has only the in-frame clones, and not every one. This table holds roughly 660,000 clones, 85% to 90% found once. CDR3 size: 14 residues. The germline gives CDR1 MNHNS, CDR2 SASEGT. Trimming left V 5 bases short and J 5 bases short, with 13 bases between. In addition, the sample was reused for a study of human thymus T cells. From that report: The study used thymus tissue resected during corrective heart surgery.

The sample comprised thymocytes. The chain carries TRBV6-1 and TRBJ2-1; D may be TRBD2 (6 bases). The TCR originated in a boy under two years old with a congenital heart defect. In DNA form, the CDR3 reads TGTGCCAGCAGTACACGGGAGTGGAACAATGAGCAGTTCTTC. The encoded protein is CASSTREWNNEQFF.